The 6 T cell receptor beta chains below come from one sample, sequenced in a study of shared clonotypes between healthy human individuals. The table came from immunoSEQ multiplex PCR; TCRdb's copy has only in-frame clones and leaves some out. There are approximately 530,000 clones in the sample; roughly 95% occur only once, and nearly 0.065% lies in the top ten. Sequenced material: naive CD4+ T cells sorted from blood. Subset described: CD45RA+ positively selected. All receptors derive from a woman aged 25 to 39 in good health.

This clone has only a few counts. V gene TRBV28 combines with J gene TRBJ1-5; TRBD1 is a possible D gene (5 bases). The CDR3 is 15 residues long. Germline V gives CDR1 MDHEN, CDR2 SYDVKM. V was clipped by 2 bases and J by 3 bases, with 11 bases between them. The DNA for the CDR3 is TGTGCCAGCAGTTTAGCGGGACCGTTCAATCAGCCCCAGCATTTT. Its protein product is CASSLAGPFNQPQHF.

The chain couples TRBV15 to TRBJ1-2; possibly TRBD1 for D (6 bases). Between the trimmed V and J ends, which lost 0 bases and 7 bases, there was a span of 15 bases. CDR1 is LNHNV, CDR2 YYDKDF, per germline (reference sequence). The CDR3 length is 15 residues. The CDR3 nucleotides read TGTGCCACCAGCAGAGAGGTTGCGGGGGCTGGTGGCTACACCTTC. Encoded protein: CATSREVAGAGGYTF.

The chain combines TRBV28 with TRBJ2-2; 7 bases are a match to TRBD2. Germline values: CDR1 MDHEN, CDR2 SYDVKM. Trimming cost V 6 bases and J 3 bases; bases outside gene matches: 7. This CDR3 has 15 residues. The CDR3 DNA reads TGTGCCAGCAGAATAAGCGGGGTGTACACCGGGGAGCTGTTTTTT. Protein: CASRISGVYTGELFF.

The CDR3 bases are TGTGCCACTACCCCCCGCCCCAATCAGCCCCAGCATTTT. Encoded protein: CATTPRPNQPQHF. The V and J genes are TRBV19 and TRBJ1-5; D is undetermined. V was cut by 10 bases and J by 3 bases, with 13 bases left in between. Germline V CDR1 and CDR2: LNHDA, SQIVND (reference sequence). This CDR3 is 13 amino acids long.

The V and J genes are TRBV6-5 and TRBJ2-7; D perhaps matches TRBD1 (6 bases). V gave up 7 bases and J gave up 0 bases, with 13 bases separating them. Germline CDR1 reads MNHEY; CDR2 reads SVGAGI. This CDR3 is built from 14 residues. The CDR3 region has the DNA TGTGCCAGCACCAGCAGGGGTAGCTCCTACGAGCAGTACTTC. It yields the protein CASTSRGSSYEQYF.

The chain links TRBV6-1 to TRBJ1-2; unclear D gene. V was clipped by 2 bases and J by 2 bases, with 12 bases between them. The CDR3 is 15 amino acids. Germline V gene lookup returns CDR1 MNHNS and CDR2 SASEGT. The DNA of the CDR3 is TGTGCCAGCAGTGAAAGGACGGACGGGAACTATGGCTACACCTTC. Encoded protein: CASSERTDGNYGYTF.